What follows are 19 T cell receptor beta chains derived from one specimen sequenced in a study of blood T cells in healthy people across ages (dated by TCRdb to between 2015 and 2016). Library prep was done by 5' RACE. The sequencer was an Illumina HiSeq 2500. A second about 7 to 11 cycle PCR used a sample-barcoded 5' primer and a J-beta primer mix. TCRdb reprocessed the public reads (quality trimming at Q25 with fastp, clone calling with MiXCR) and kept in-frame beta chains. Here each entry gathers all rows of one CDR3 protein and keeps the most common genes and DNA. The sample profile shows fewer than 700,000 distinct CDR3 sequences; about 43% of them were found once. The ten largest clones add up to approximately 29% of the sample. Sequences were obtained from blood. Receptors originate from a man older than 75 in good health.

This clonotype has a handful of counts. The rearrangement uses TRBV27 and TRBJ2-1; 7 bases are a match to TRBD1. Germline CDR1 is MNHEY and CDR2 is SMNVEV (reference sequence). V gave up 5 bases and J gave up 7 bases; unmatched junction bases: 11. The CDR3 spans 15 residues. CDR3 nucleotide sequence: TGTGCCAGCAGTCCTTGGGACAGAACTGCTAATGAGCAGTTCTTC. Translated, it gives CASSPWDRTANEQFF.

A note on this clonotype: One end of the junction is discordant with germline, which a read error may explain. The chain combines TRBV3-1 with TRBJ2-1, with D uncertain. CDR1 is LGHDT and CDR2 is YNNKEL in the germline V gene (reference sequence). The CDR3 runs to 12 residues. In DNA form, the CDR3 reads TGTACCAGCAGCCAAGTAGACAATGAGCAGTTCTTC. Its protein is CTSSQVDNEQFF.

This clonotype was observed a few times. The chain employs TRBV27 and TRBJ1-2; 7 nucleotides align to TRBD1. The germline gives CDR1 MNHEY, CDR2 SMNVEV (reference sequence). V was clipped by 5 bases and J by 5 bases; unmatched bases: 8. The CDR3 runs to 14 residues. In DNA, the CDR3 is TGTGCCAGCAGTGGATCACAGGGGCGGTATGGCTACACCTTC. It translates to CASSGSQGRYGYTF.

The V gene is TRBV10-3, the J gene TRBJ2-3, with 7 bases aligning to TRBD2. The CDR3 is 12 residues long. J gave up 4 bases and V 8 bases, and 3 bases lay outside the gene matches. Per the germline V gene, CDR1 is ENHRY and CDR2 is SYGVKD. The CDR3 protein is CAIGTIPDTQYF. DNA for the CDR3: TGTGCCATCGGGACTATTCCAGATACGCAGTATTTT.

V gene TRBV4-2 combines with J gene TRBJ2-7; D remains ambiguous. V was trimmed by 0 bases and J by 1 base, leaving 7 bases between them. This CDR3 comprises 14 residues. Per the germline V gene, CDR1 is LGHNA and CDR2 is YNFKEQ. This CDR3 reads CASSQDQGSYEQYF. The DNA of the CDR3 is TGTGCCAGCAGCCAAGATCAAGGATCCTACGAGCAGTACTTC.

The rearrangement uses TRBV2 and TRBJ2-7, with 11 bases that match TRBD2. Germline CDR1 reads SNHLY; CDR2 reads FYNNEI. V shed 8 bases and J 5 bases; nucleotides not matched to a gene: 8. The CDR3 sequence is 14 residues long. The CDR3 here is CASQPTSGRDEQYF. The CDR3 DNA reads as TGTGCCAGCCAACCTACTAGCGGGAGAGACGAGCAGTACTTC. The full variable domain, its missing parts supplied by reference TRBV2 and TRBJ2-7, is EPEVTQTPSHQVTQMGQEVILRCVPISNHLYFYWYRQILGQKVEFLVSFYNNEISEKSEIFDDQFSVERPDGSNFTLKIRSTKLEDSAMYFCASQPTSGRDEQYFGPGTRLTVT.

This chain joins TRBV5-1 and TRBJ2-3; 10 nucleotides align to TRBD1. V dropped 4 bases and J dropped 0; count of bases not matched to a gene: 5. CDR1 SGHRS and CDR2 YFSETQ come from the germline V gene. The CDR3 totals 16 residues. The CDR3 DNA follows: TGCGCCAGCAGCGTACGGACAGGGGGGAGCACAGATACGCAGTATTTT. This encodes CASSVRTGGSTDTQYF.

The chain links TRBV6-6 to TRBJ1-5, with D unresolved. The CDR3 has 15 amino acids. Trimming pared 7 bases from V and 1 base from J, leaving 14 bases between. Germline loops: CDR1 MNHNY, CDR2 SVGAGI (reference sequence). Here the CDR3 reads CASTTLEGSNQPQHF. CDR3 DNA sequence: TGTGCCAGCACAACCCTGGAGGGAAGCAATCAGCCCCAGCATTTT.

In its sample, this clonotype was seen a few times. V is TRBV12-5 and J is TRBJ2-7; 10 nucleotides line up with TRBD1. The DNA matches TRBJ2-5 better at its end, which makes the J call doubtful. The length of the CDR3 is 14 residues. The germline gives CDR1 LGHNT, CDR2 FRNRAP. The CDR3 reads CASGTGTGDETQYF. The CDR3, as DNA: TGTGCTAGTGGTACCGGGACAGGGGATGAGACCCAGTACTTC.

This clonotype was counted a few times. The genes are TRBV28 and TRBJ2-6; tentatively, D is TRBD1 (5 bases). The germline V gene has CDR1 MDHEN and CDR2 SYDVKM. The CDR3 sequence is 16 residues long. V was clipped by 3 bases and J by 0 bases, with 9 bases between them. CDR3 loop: CASSFPQGSGANVLTF. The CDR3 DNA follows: TGTGCCAGCAGTTTCCCGCAGGGCTCTGGGGCCAACGTCCTGACTTTC.

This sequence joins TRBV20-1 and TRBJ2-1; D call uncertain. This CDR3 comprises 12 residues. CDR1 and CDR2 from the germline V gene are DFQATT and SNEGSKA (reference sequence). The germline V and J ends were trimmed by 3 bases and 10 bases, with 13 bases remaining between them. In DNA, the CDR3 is TGCAGTGCTAGTCTATCCCCCGACGAGCAGTTCTTC. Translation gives CSASLSPDEQFF.

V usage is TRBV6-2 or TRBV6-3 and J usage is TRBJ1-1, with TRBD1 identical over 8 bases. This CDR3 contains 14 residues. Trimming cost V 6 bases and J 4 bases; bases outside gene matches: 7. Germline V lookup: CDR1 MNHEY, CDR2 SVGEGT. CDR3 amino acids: CASRRGQGTTEAFF. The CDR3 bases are TGTGCCAGCAGACGCGGACAGGGAACCACTGAAGCTTTCTTT.

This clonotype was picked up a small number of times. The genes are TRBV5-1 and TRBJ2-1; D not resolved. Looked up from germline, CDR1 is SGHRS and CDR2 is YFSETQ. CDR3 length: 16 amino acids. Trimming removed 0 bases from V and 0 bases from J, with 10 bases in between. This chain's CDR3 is CASSLVVMSSYNEQFF. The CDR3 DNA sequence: TGCGCCAGCAGCTTGGTGGTCATGAGCTCCTACAATGAGCAGTTCTTC.

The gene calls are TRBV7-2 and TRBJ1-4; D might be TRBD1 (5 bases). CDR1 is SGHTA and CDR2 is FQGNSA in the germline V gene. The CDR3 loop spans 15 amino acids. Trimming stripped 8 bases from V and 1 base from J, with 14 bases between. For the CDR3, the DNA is TGTGCCAGCGGAGACTGGGGGAGAACTAATGAAAAACTGTTTTTT. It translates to CASGDWGRTNEKLFF.

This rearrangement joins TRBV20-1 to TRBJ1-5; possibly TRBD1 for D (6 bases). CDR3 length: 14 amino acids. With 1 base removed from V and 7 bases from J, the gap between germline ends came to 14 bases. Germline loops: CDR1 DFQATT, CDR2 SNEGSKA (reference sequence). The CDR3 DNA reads TGCAGTGCTAGAGGGGTGGGGGGGCAACAGCCCCAGCATTTT. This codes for CSARGVGGQQPQHF.

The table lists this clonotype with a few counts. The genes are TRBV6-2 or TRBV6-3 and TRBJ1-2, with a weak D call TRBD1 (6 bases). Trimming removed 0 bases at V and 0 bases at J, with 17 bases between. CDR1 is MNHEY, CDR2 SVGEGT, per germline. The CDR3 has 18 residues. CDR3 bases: TGTGCCAGCAGTTACTCGGCTGACAGGATATCCACTAACTATGGCTACACCTTC. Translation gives CASSYSADRISTNYGYTF.

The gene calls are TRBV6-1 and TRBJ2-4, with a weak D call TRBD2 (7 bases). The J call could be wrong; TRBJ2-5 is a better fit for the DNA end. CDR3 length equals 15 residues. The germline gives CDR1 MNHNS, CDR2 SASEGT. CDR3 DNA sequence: TGTGCCAGCAGTGTAGGGGGGGGGCGCAGAGAGACCCAGTACTTC. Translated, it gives CASSVGGGRRETQYF.

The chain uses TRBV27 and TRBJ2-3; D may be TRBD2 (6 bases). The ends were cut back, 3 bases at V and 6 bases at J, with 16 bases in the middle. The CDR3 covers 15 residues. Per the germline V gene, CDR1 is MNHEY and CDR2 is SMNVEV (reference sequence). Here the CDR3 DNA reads TGTGCCAGCAGTTTTTTTTCCCTAGCGCCGGATACGCAGTATTTT. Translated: CASSFFSLAPDTQYF.

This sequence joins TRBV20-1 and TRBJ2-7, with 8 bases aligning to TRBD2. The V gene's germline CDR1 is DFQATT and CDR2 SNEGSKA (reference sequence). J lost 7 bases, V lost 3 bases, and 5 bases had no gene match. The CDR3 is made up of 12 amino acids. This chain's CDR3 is CSASGRGWEQYF. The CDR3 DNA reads TGCAGTGCTAGCGGGAGGGGCTGGGAGCAGTACTTC.